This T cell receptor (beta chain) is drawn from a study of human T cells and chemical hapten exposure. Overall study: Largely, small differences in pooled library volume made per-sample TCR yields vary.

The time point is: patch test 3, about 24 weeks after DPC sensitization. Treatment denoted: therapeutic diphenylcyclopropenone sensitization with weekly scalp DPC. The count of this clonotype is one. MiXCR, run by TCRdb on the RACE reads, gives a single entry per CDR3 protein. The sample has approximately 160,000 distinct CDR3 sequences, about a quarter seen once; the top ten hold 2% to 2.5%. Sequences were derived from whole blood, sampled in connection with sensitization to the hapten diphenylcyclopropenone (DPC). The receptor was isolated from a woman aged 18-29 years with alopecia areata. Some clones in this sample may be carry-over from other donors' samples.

The CDR3 bases are TGTGCCAGCAGGAAGGGGGCAGGTGAGCAGTTCTTC. This sequence encodes CASRKGAGEQFF. The chain uses TRBV6-5 and TRBJ2-1; TRBD1 matches at 7 bases. Trimming cost V 6 bases and J 9 bases; bases outside gene matches: 5. The CDR3 contains 12 residues. Germline V gene data show CDR1 as MNHEY and CDR2 as SVGAGI.